These T cell receptor beta chains were read from a single sample in a study of T cells after yellow fever vaccination. TCRdb re-analysed the 5' RACE reads in MiXCR, keeping a single row per CDR3 protein. This table holds 350,000 to 550,000 distinct CDR3 sequences, approximately 19% found once. Sequencing was performed on PBMCs, taken before the yellow fever booster vaccination. The source of these receptors is a young man who received the YFV17D yellow fever vaccine. CDR3s include the opening cysteine and the closing phenylalanine or tryptophan. The D gene is left open where the match is weak. The listing skips clone size in some rows; elsewhere it reads once, few, many or a size class.

d_gene	v_gene	j_gene	abundance	CDR3nt	CDR3aa
TRBD1	TRBV7-2	TRBJ1-3	few	TGTGCCAGCAGCAGTGGGACAGTGAACTCTGGAAACACCATATATTTT	CASSSGTVNSGNTIYF
-	TRBV29-1	TRBJ1-3	few	TGCAGCGTTGTCCAAGGACTCGGAAACACCATATATTTT	CSVVQGLGNTIYF
-	TRBV6-6	TRBJ2-1	few	TGTGCCAGCACCCAAGGGTCCTACAATGAGCAGTTCTTC	CASTQGSYNEQFF
TRBD2	TRBV20-1	TRBJ2-3	-	TGCAGTGGGACTAGCGGGGGGACAGATACGCAGTATTTT	CSGTSGGTDTQYF
TRBD1	TRBV7-2	TRBJ2-7	few	TGTGCCAGCAGCGACAGGGTGTCCTACGAGCAGTACTTC	CASSDRVSYEQYF
-	TRBV15	TRBJ2-1	-	TGTGCCACCAGCGGGGGATCCTATGAGCAGTTCTTC	CATSGGSYEQFF
TRBD1	TRBV7-9	TRBJ1-1	-	TGTGCCAGCAGCTTAGGGTGGTCGGACAGGGACACTGAAGCTTTCTTT	CASSLGWSDRDTEAFF
-	TRBV7-2	TRBJ1-2	few	TGTGCCAGCAGCCACGGACGGACCTTCTGGGGCTACACCTTC	CASSHGRTFWGYTF
-	TRBV9	TRBJ2-1	few	TGTGCCAGCAGGGAGGGAGCTAGCCTGTCCAATGAGCAGTTCTTC	CASREGASLSNEQFF
-	TRBV15	TRBJ1-3	few	TGTGCCACCAGCAGAGACCAGGGCTCTGGAAACACCATATATTTT	CATSRDQGSGNTIYF
TRBD1	TRBV20-1	TRBJ1-1	few	TGCAGTGCCCCGAGACAGGGGGGGAACACTGAAGCTTTCTTT	CSAPRQGGNTEAFF
TRBD2	TRBV6-4	TRBJ2-3	many	TGTGCCAGCAGTGCGAATAGCGGGGGGGCAGATACGCAGTATTTT	CASSANSGGADTQYF
-	TRBV4-1	TRBJ2-2	once	TGCGCCAGCAGCCAAGATAGAGGGCTGGGGACCGGGGAGCTGTTTTTT	CASSQDRGLGTGELFF
-	TRBV20-1	TRBJ1-6	-	TGCAGTGCTAGTCCGGGGATCTATAATTCACCCCTCCACTTT	CSASPGIYNSPLHF
-	TRBV7-9	TRBJ2-1	-	TGTGCCAGCACCGAATTACTAGTTAATGAGCAGTTCTTC	CASTELLVNEQFF
TRBD1	TRBV18	TRBJ1-4	-	TGTGCCAGCTCACCACCCGGACAGGGGGCACGGACTGAAAAACTGTTTTTT	CASSPPGQGARTEKLFF
-	TRBV21-1	TRBJ1-2	few	TGTGCCAGCAGCAGAGCAGTCCTCTATGGCTACACCTTC	CASSRAVLYGYTF
-	TRBV7-2	TRBJ2-1	few	TGTGCCAGCAGCTTAGCCTCGGAGGATGAGCAGTTCTTC	CASSLASEDEQFF
TRBD1	TRBV4-2	TRBJ1-1	-	TGTGCCAGCAGCCAAGTTGGGACAGGGGGCGGACGGATGGGAGCTTTCTTT	CASSQVGTGGGRMGAFF
TRBD1	TRBV29-1	TRBJ2-2	-	TGCAGCATCTGGACAGGGAACACCGGGGAGCTGTTTTTT	CSIWTGNTGELFF
-	TRBV10-3	TRBJ1-2	-	TGTGCCATCAGTGAGTCGAAGGTTAACTATGGCTACACCTTC	CAISESKVNYGYTF
TRBD2	TRBV12-3/TRBV12-4	TRBJ2-3	few	TGTGCCAGCAGCAGACTAGCGGGGGGTGTCCTTAGCACAGATACGCAGTATTTT	CASSRLAGGVLSTDTQYF
-	TRBV6-6	TRBJ1-1	few	TGTGCCAGTTCTGAAGGAGGAAAAGCTTTCTTT	CASSEGGKAFF
-	TRBV27	TRBJ2-6	-	TGTGCCAGCAGTCAGTACAGGGTAGGGGCCAACGTCCTGACTTTC	CASSQYRVGANVLTF
-	TRBV5-5	TRBJ1-2	-	TGTGCCAGCAGTAGGGACTGGGGAGAAAGCTATGGCTACACCTTC	CASSRDWGESYGYTF
-	TRBV5-1	TRBJ1-4	-	TGCGCCAGCAGCCCCAGCGGTTCGGGCGGAAAACTGTTTTTT	CASSPSGSGGKLFF
-	TRBV20-1	TRBJ1-6	-	TGCAGTGCTAGTGAAGGCTCGGTCAATTCACCCCTCCACTTT	CSASEGSVNSPLHF
TRBD2	TRBV6-6	TRBJ2-5	-	TGTGCCAGCAGTGATACGGGGGGGCCGGAGACCCAGTACTTC	CASSDTGGPETQYF
TRBD2	TRBV4-2	TRBJ2-7	few	TGTGCCAGCAGCCCGACTAGCGGGGCTTCCTACGAGCAGTACTTC	CASSPTSGASYEQYF
-	TRBV11-2	TRBJ2-1	few	TGTGCCAGCACCCTCGAGAGTAACAATGAGCAGTTCTTC	CASTLESNNEQFF
-	TRBV20-1	TRBJ2-7	many	TGCAGTGCTAGAGATCGGAGCGGATACGGCTACGAGCAGTACTTC	CSARDRSGYGYEQYF
-	TRBV12-3/TRBV12-4	TRBJ1-5	-	TGTGCCAGCAGTTTGCGGACGGCTAGCAATCAGCCCCAGCATTTT	CASSLRTASNQPQHF
TRBD2	TRBV14	TRBJ2-4	-	TGTGCCAGCAGCCTCCTGGGACTAGCAGACATTCAGTACTTC	CASSLLGLADIQYF
TRBD1	TRBV7-9	TRBJ1-1	few	TGTGCCAGCAGCAATGCACAGGGGGAAGCTTTCTTT	CASSNAQGEAFF
-	TRBV12-3/TRBV12-4	TRBJ2-1	-	TGTGCCAGCAGTTTTTGGGGGGTCAGTGAGCAGTTCTTC	CASSFWGVSEQFF
-	TRBV6-2/TRBV6-3	TRBJ2-7	few	TGTGCCAGCAGTTCATCCGAACAGGGTTGGTACGAGCAGTACTTC	CASSSSEQGWYEQYF
TRBD1	TRBV2	TRBJ1-6	-	TGTGCCAGCAGGGTAACAGGGGATTCACCCCTCCACTTT	CASRVTGDSPLHF
-	TRBV20-1	TRBJ2-5	-	TGCAGTGCGGTTCGACTTACCCAGTACTTC	CSAVRLTQYF
-	TRBV20-1	TRBJ2-5	few	TGCAGTGCTGGAAACCACGGGATTGCCCAGTACTTC	CSAGNHGIAQYF
TRBD2	TRBV12-3/TRBV12-4	TRBJ2-5	-	TGTGCCAGCGCTTTAGCGGGGGGCCCCGAGACCCAGTACTTC	CASALAGGPETQYF
TRBD2	TRBV5-6	TRBJ2-5	once	TGTGCCAGCAGCTTACTAGCGGGGGGCACGGTCGGGGAGACCCAGTACTTC	CASSLLAGGTVGETQYF
-	TRBV7-2	TRBJ2-1	few	TGTGCCAGCAGCTTACGCGCAGAGTACTACAATGAGCAGTTCTTC	CASSLRAEYYNEQFF